This passage covers 18 T cell receptor beta chains from one sample sequenced in a study of shared clonotypes between healthy human individuals. The method was immunoSEQ multiplex PCR; TCRdb's version includes in-frame clones alone and lacks a portion of them. This sample has approximately 2.1 million clones, with over 90% found just once. Sequencing was carried out using naive CD4+ T cells from PBMCs. This sample's subset: CD45RA+ positively selected. The receptors stem from a young man in good health. Some clones in this sample may be carry-over from other donors' samples.

This clone has just one count. The chain links TRBV28 to TRBJ2-2; D perhaps matches TRBD2 (6 bases). This CDR3 spans 14 amino acids. Germline V gene sequence: CDR1 MDHEN, CDR2 SYDVKM. V lost 5 bases, J lost 4 bases, and 11 bases lay in between. The CDR3 DNA reads as TGTGCCAGCAGTATGACTAGTTTCACCGGGGAGCTGTTTTTT. As protein: CASSMTSFTGELFF. Variable domain in full (rest from reference TRBV28 and TRBJ2-2): DVKVTQSSRYLVKRTGEKVFLECVQDMDHENMFWYRQDPGLGLRLIYFSYDVKMKEKGDIPEGYSVSREKKERFSLILESASTNQTSMYLCASSMTSFTGELFFGEGSRLTVL.

The V call is TRBV18, the J call TRBJ1-1; 7 positions match TRBD1. Germline lookup yields CDR1 KGHSH and CDR2 LQKENI. The trim removed 4 bases at V and 0 bases at J, leaving 8 bases unmatched. This CDR3 is built from 16 residues. DNA for the CDR3: TGTGCCAGCTCACTAGGGACAGCCGGTCTGAACACTGAAGCTTTCTTT. Its translation is CASSLGTAGLNTEAFF.

This chain joins TRBV7-8 and TRBJ2-1, with 9 nucleotides matching TRBD2. The trim removed 1 base at V and 2 bases at J, leaving 6 bases unmatched. The CDR3 has 17 residues. Germline CDR1 reads SGHVS; CDR2 reads FQNEAQ. CDR3 DNA: TGTGCCAGCAGCTTAGGCGGGAGGGACCCAGCCTACAATGAGCAGTTCTTC. This codes for CASSLGGRDPAYNEQFF.

The V gene is TRBV30, the J gene TRBJ2-2; D is ambiguous. Trimming took off 2 bases at V and 4 bases at J, with 14 bases between the two ends. The CDR3 consists of 15 residues. Germline V gene sequence: CDR1 GTSNPN, CDR2 SVGIG (reference sequence). The CDR3 region is CAWSSRYQRTGELFF. The DNA of the CDR3 is TGTGCCTGGAGTAGTCGGTACCAACGCACCGGGGAGCTGTTTTTT.

The sample holds one count of this clone. The chain is built from TRBV28 and TRBJ2-3; no clear D. The CDR3 has 12 residues. Germline V gives CDR1 MDHEN, CDR2 SYDVKM. The V end lost 4 bases, the J end lost 4 bases, and 6 bases lay between the germline ends. The CDR3 sequence is CASSSHPDTQYF. The CDR3 DNA is TGTGCCAGCAGTTCACACCCAGATACGCAGTATTTT.

This clone was seen once. This rearrangement joins TRBV9 to TRBJ1-4; 7 nucleotides line up with TRBD1. V was pared by 0 bases and J by 8 bases, with 13 bases of the junction left unmatched. Germline CDR1 is SGDLS and CDR2 is YYNGEE. This CDR3 contains 17 residues. This chain's CDR3 is CASSVASGRQGGEKLFF. The CDR3 bases are TGTGCCAGCAGCGTAGCCTCGGGTCGACAGGGAGGCGAAAAACTGTTTTTT.

The table lists this clone with a count of one. J is TRBJ1-5 and V is TRBV19; D is ambiguous. V was pared by 1 base and J by 3 bases, with 10 bases between. The CDR3 spans 15 residues. The germline CDR1 and CDR2 sequences are LNHDA and SQIVND (reference sequence). In DNA, the CDR3 is TGTGCCAGTAGTATAGGCCCACACAACAATCAGCCCCAGCATTTT. Its protein product is CASSIGPHNNQPQHF.

This chain uses TRBV28 with TRBJ1-1; D gene unclear. Trimming shortened V by 1 base and J by 8 bases, and 8 bases separated the two germline ends. CDR1 is MDHEN and CDR2 is SYDVKM in the germline V gene. This CDR3 region has 12 residues. CDR3 coding DNA: TGTGCCAGCAGTTTATTAAGCATGGAAGCTTTCTTT. Its protein product is CASSLLSMEAFF.

The J gene is TRBJ2-7, the V gene TRBV18, with unresolved D. The CDR3 covers 16 residues. Trimming shortened V by 0 bases and J by 3 bases, and 15 bases separated the two germline ends. CDR1 and CDR2 from the germline V gene are KGHSH and LQKENI. The CDR3 region is CASSPPSGGSNYEQYF. The CDR3 DNA is TGTGCCAGCTCACCACCCTCCGGCGGCAGTAACTACGAGCAGTACTTC.

The genes are TRBV27 and TRBJ2-2; D gene unclear. Germline-derived CDR1 and CDR2 are MNHEY and SMNVEV (reference sequence). The V gene lost 4 bases and the J gene lost 0 bases, with 9 bases spanning the gap. This CDR3 has 15 amino acids. CDR3 bases: TGTGCCAGCAGTTCCTGGCAGACGAACACCGGGGAGCTGTTTTTT. Protein product: CASSSWQTNTGELFF.

This chain uses TRBV28 with TRBJ2-7, with D hard to call. The germline V gene encodes CDR1 MDHEN and CDR2 SYDVKM. This CDR3 contains 14 residues. V lost 5 bases to trimming and J lost 5 bases, with 16 bases between them. The CDR3 coding sequence is TGTGCCAGCAGTCCAAAGTCGATAGGTGACGAGCAGTACTTC. Amino acid sequence: CASSPKSIGDEQYF.

V gene TRBV2 combines with J gene TRBJ2-2; maybe TRBD2 (5 bases). Trimming took 6 bases from V and 6 from J, leaving 14 bases between them. This CDR3 has 14 residues. CDR1 and CDR2 (germline): SNHLY, FYNNEI. CDR3: CASRKELASGELFF. The CDR3 nucleotides read TGTGCCAGCAGAAAGGAGCTAGCTTCCGGGGAGCTGTTTTTT.

This clone was seen only once. The chain recombines TRBV2 with TRBJ1-5; the D gene is possibly TRBD1 (5 bases). Germline assignment: CDR1 SNHLY and CDR2 FYNNEI. The V end lost 5 bases, the J end lost 0 bases, and 11 bases lay between the germline ends. The CDR3 is 15 residues long. The CDR3 sequence: CASSRGTISNQPQHF. The CDR3 region has the DNA TGTGCCAGCAGTCGAGGGACCATTAGCAATCAGCCCCAGCATTTT.

J is TRBJ1-1 and V is TRBV5-4; possibly TRBD1 for D (6 bases). This CDR3 has 13 amino acids. The germline V and J ends were trimmed by 0 bases and 7 bases, with 10 bases remaining between them. CDR1 is SGHNT, CDR2 YYREEE, per germline (reference sequence). CDR3 DNA: TGTGCCAGCAGCTTGGCGGGGGCGGGTGAAGCTTTCTTT. This codes for CASSLAGAGEAFF.

This chain links TRBV19 with TRBJ2-2, with 7 bases fitting TRBD1. Germline lookup yields CDR1 LNHDA and CDR2 SQIVND (reference sequence). The junction had 15 bases not matched to a gene; V was cut back by 5 bases and J by 0 bases. CDR3 length: 19 amino acids. CDR3 protein: CASSASRGQPNTNTGELFF. CDR3 coding DNA: TGTGCCAGTAGTGCTTCGAGGGGACAGCCAAACACGAACACCGGGGAGCTGTTTTTT. The full variable domain, in which reference TRBV19 and TRBJ2-2 provide the parts outside the CDR3, is DGGITQSPKYLFRKEGQNVTLSCEQNLNHDAMYWYRQDPGQGLRLIYYSQIVNDFQKGDIAEGYSVSREKKESFPLTVTSAQKNPTAFYLCASSASRGQPNTNTGELFFGEGSRLTVL.

A note on this clone: Other DNA sequences in this specimen translate into the identical CDR3. This chain joins TRBV28 and TRBJ2-1; 12 bases map to TRBD2. The J segment lost 2 bases and the V segment lost 6 bases, leaving 5 bases of the junction unmatched. Germline-derived CDR1 and CDR2 are MDHEN and SYDVKM. The CDR3 sequence is 16 residues long. This chain's CDR3 is CASRLLAGGPYNEQFF. The CDR3 nucleotides are TGTGCCAGCAGACTCCTAGCGGGAGGGCCCTACAATGAGCAGTTCTTC.

The chain uses TRBV11-3 and TRBJ2-1; TRBD2 is a possible D gene (6 bases). This CDR3 spans 15 amino acids. Germline CDR1 is SGHNT and CDR2 is YENEEA. V was cut by 3 bases and J by 6 bases, with 15 bases left in between. CDR3 sequence: CASSFLGDSINEQFF. The CDR3, as DNA: TGTGCCAGCAGCTTTCTTGGGGACTCCATCAATGAGCAGTTCTTC.

J is TRBJ2-3 and V is TRBV19; D unresolved. In germline, CDR1 is LNHDA, CDR2 SQIVND (reference sequence). This CDR3 spans 14 amino acids. V lost 2 bases and J 7 bases, leaving 13 bases between the germline ends. In DNA, the CDR3 is TGTGCCAGTAGTATACGTCTTATCCCTAATACGCAGTATTTT. Translation gives CASSIRLIPNTQYF.